This T cell receptor beta chain came from a study of monozygotic twins with inflammatory bowel disease. Study findings and constraints: A lone strong IBD-associated signal or clonotype found no support.

Worth noting for this clonotype: Its target is unknown.

Blood samples measuring roughly 2.5 ml were taken per donor. Germline V lookup: CDR1 DFQATT, CDR2 SNEGSKA (reference sequence). The CDR3 loop spans 12 amino acids. One entry per CDR3 protein, without DNA, is what TCRdb gives after re-calling the 5' RACE reads. The table gives 310,000 or so distinct CDR3 sequences; the top ten clones make up 2% to 2.5% of it. The sequence came from a human donor with ulcerative colitis or Crohn's disease, or a healthy co-twin of an affected twin (not recorded which). The sequenced sample was blood. The rearrangement uses TRBV20-1 and TRBJ2-1. CDR3 sequence: CSARDRQDEQFF.